A selection of T cell receptor beta chains follows, all from one sample in a study of cytomegalovirus exposure and HLA in healthy donors. Some clones are missing from TCRdb's copy, which holds only in-frame ones; the method was immunoSEQ multiplex PCR. The sample lists around 94,000 clones; nearly 65% were seen once. The sequenced sample was PBMCs. These receptor sequences come from a human donor in good health. The CDR3 runs from the conserved cysteine through the conserved F or W. D genes are given only for firm matches. Expanded clones are given a class, and other clones once, few, many or no size at all.

D: TRBD2
J: TRBJ2-2
size: .
V: TRBV7-9
CDR3: CASNTWTPTSFDTGELFF
DNA: TGTGCCAGCAACACCTGGACACCGACTAGCTTCGACACCGGGGAGCTGTTTTTT

D: TRBD2
J: TRBJ2-5
size: few
V: TRBV28
CDR3: CASSLGQGGGETQYF
DNA: TGTGCCAGCAGTTTAGGGCAGGGCGGGGGAGAGACCCAGTACTTC

D: .
J: TRBJ1-2
size: few
V: TRBV15
CDR3: CATSSWDSATF
DNA: TGTGCCACCAGCAGCTGGGACTCAGCCACCTTC

D: .
J: TRBJ1-1
size: .
V: TRBV7-9
CDR3: CASSTTENTEAFF
DNA: TGTGCCAGCAGCACGACTGAGAACACTGAAGCTTTCTTT

D: .
J: TRBJ2-3
size: .
V: TRBV11-2
CDR3: CASSPLADTQYF
DNA: TGTGCCAGCAGCCCTCTCGCAGATACGCAGTATTTT

D: .
J: TRBJ2-5
size: .
V: TRBV6-6
CDR3: CASSYSSVGSGETQYF
DNA: TGTGCCAGCAGTTACTCGAGCGTGGGGAGTGGAGAGACCCAGTACTTC

D: TRBD2
J: TRBJ2-2
size: .
V: TRBV10-1
CDR3: CASSGGGTGELFF
DNA: TGCGCCAGCAGTGGCGGGGGCACCGGGGAGCTGTTTTTT

D: .
J: TRBJ2-2
size: .
V: TRBV5-1
CDR3: CASSQGRGNTGELFF
DNA: TGCGCCAGCAGCCAGGGCAGGGGAAACACCGGGGAGCTGTTTTTT

D: TRBD2
J: TRBJ2-5
size: .
V: TRBV7-2
CDR3: CASSPGGRREETQYF
DNA: TGTGCCAGCAGTCCGGGGGGGAGACGAGAAGAGACCCAGTACTTC

D: TRBD2
J: TRBJ2-3
size: few
V: TRBV5-4
CDR3: CASSLGTSGTDTQYF
DNA: TGTGCCAGCAGCTTGGGGACTAGCGGCACAGATACGCAGTATTTT

D: TRBD1
J: TRBJ2-2
size: .
V: TRBV5-1
CDR3: CASSFRTGTGAGELFF
DNA: TGCGCCAGCAGCTTTAGGACCGGGACAGGGGCCGGGGAGCTGTTTTTT

D: .
J: TRBJ1-1
size: few
V: TRBV5-1
CDR3: CASSLAEAVEAFF
DNA: TGCGCCAGCAGCTTGGCCGAGGCAGTGGAAGCTTTCTTT

D: .
J: TRBJ2-7
size: .
V: TRBV28
CDR3: CASSARDSYYEQYF
DNA: TGTGCCAGCAGCGCACGGGACTCTTACTACGAGCAGTACTTC

D: TRBD1
J: TRBJ2-1
size: .
V: TRBV5-1
CDR3: CASSTGTGGRGNEQFF
DNA: TGCGCCAGCAGTACTGGGACAGGGGGCCGAGGCAATGAGCAGTTCTTC

D: TRBD1
J: TRBJ2-1
size: few
V: TRBV4-1
CDR3: CASSHPGQGLNEQFF
DNA: TGCGCCAGCAGCCACCCGGGACAGGGGCTCAATGAGCAGTTCTTC

D: TRBD1
J: TRBJ2-7
size: few
V: TRBV28
CDR3: CASSQDRGEQYF
DNA: TGTGCCAGCAGCCAAGACAGGGGCGAGCAGTACTTC

D: .
J: TRBJ2-3
size: .
V: TRBV18
CDR3: CASSERRPSTDTQYF
DNA: TGTGCCAGCTCAGAGCGGAGACCTAGCACAGATACGCAGTATTTT

D: TRBD1
J: TRBJ1-4
size: .
V: TRBV2
CDR3: CASSERDRDEKLFF
DNA: TGTGCCAGCAGTGAAAGGGACAGGGATGAAAAACTGTTTTTT

D: .
J: TRBJ2-1
size: .
V: TRBV5-8
CDR3: CASSLKRRNEQFF
DNA: TGTGCCAGCAGCTTAAAACGGAGGAATGAGCAGTTCTTC

D: .
J: TRBJ2-4
size: .
V: TRBV27
CDR3: CASSFLASSTDIQYF
DNA: TGTGCCAGCAGTTTTTTGGCTAGCTCTACGGACATTCAGTACTTC

D: TRBD1
J: TRBJ2-7
size: few
V: TRBV6-1
CDR3: CASRWGQGTSYEQYF
DNA: TGTGCCAGCAGGTGGGGACAGGGGACTTCCTACGAGCAGTACTTC

D: .
J: TRBJ2-1
size: .
V: TRBV19
CDR3: CASSQYNEQFF
DNA: TGTGCCAGTAGTCAGTACAATGAGCAGTTCTTC

D: .
J: TRBJ2-1
size: .
V: TRBV7-9
CDR3: CASTRGAGMNEQFF
DNA: TGTGCCAGCACCCGCGGGGCGGGGATGAATGAGCAGTTCTTC

D: TRBD2
J: TRBJ2-2
size: .
V: TRBV5-1
CDR3: CASSKVAGHTGELFF
DNA: TGCGCCAGCAGTAAAGTAGCGGGACACACCGGGGAGCTGTTTTTT

D: .
J: TRBJ2-3
size: .
V: TRBV29-1
CDR3: CSFQRADTQYF
DNA: TGCAGCTTCCAACGCGCAGATACGCAGTATTTT

D: .
J: TRBJ1-1
size: .
V: TRBV7-6
CDR3: CASSLARGTEAFF
DNA: TGTGCCAGCAGCTTAGCTCGGGGCACTGAAGCTTTCTTT

D: TRBD1
J: TRBJ2-2
size: few
V: TRBV4-2
CDR3: CASSQVGGGTGELFF
DNA: TGTGCCAGCAGCCAAGTAGGGGGCGGCACCGGGGAGCTGTTTTTT

D: TRBD2
J: TRBJ2-7
size: .
V: TRBV6-5
CDR3: CASSRTGTSYEQYF
DNA: TGTGCCAGCAGCCGAACCGGGACTAGTTACGAGCAGTACTTC

D: .
J: TRBJ2-7
size: .
V: TRBV7-3
CDR3: CASSLGHTGNYEQYF
DNA: TGTGCCAGCAGCTTAGGGCATACAGGGAACTACGAGCAGTACTTC

D: TRBD1
J: TRBJ2-2
size: .
V: TRBV5-1
CDR3: CASSFLQGPANTGELFF
DNA: TGCGCCAGCAGCTTCCTACAGGGGCCCGCGAACACCGGGGAGCTGTTTTTT

D: TRBD2
J: TRBJ2-7
size: few
V: TRBV30
CDR3: CAWSVRSVSLAGEAYEQYF
DNA: TGTGCCTGGAGTGTACGGTCAGTTTCACTAGCGGGAGAGGCTTACGAGCAGTACTTC

D: TRBD2
J: TRBJ2-1
size: .
V: TRBV7-9
CDR3: CASSLAGSSGRGGEQFF
DNA: TGTGCCAGCAGCTTAGCGGGTTCTAGCGGGAGAGGCGGTGAGCAGTTCTTC

D: .
J: TRBJ1-1
size: .
V: TRBV2
CDR3: CARTGLISEAFF
DNA: TGTGCCCGTACTGGGCTAATAAGCGAAGCTTTCTTT

D: TRBD1
J: TRBJ1-1
size: .
V: TRBV19
CDR3: CASRQGARGKMNTEAFF
DNA: TGTGCCAGTAGGCAGGGGGCGCGGGGCAAGATGAACACTGAAGCTTTCTTT

D: .
J: TRBJ1-5
size: .
V: TRBV6-5
CDR3: CASSYLGGQPQHF
DNA: TGTGCCAGCAGTTACTTGGGGGGTCAGCCCCAGCATTTT

D: TRBD1
J: TRBJ2-1
size: .
V: TRBV15
CDR3: CATSVLGGAGNNEQFF
DNA: TGTGCCACCAGCGTCCTAGGGGGCGCAGGAAACAATGAGCAGTTCTTC

D: TRBD1
J: TRBJ2-3
size: .
V: TRBV15
CDR3: CATSAVVGTDTDTQYF
DNA: TGTGCCACCAGCGCGGTAGTTGGGACAGACACAGATACGCAGTATTTT

D: .
J: TRBJ1-2
size: .
V: TRBV30
CDR3: CAWSATGRGGYTF
DNA: TGTGCCTGGAGCGCCACAGGGAGAGGGGGCTACACCTTC

D: TRBD1
J: TRBJ2-2
size: once
V: TRBV2
CDR3: CASRGQGRTGELFF
DNA: TGTGCCAGCAGAGGACAGGGTCGCACCGGGGAGCTGTTTTTT

D: .
J: TRBJ2-1
size: .
V: TRBV10-3
CDR3: CAIRDSGEPNNEQFF
DNA: TGTGCCATCAGGGATTCGGGAGAACCAAACAATGAGCAGTTCTTC

D: .
J: TRBJ2-1
size: .
V: TRBV11-2
CDR3: CASSQGLEQFF
DNA: TGTGCCAGCAGCCAGGGTTTGGAGCAGTTCTTC

D: TRBD2
J: TRBJ2-1
size: .
V: TRBV7-3
CDR3: CASSRTSGRAYNEQFF
DNA: TGTGCCAGCAGCCGGACTAGCGGGAGGGCCTACAATGAGCAGTTCTTC

D: TRBD2
J: TRBJ2-3
size: once
V: TRBV27
CDR3: CASSRGVAGIGTDTQYF
DNA: TGTGCCAGCTCTCGGGGTGTAGCGGGAATCGGTACAGATACGCAGTATTTT

D: .
J: TRBJ2-3
size: .
V: TRBV18
CDR3: CASSPSSTDTQYF
DNA: TGTGCCAGCTCACCGTCTAGCACAGATACGCAGTATTTT

D: TRBD1
J: TRBJ2-6
size: .
V: TRBV30
CDR3: CAWGPGQGPLAGANVLTF
DNA: TGTGCCTGGGGACCGGGACAGGGGCCCTTGGCTGGGGCCAACGTCCTGACTTTC

D: TRBD2
J: TRBJ2-3
size: .
V: TRBV27
CDR3: CASSLSGTSGRRTDTQYF
DNA: TGTGCCAGCAGTTTATCTGGGACTAGCGGGAGGAGGACAGATACGCAGTATTTT